Below are 27 T cell receptor beta chains sequenced from a single sample in a study of a mutant IDH1 vaccine in newly diagnosed glioma. Measured with immunoSEQ multiplex PCR; TCRdb has only the in-frame clones, and not every one. Of about 54,000 clones in the sample, roughly nine tenths were seen once. As for time point: week 35, safety follow-up. Vaccinated patients received 300 ug of mutant IDH1 20-mer peptide per dose, with topical imiquimod. No antigen has been assigned to these receptors. The sequenced sample was PBMCs, obtained from a glioma patient whose treatment included an IDH1 peptide vaccine. The receptors were sampled from a man aged 35 to 55 with glioma.

This chain uses TRBV27 with TRBJ1-4; maybe TRBD1 (6 bases). The CDR3 has 14 amino acids. Germline assignment: CDR1 MNHEY and CDR2 SMNVEV (reference sequence). Trimming stripped 2 bases from V and 5 bases from J, with 9 bases between. The CDR3 here is CASSLEQGNEKLFF. The CDR3, as DNA: TGTGCCAGCAGTTTAGAACAGGGAAATGAAAAACTGTTTTTT.

The rearrangement joins TRBV7-9 to TRBJ2-7; TRBD2 matches at 11 bases. The CDR3 extends over 14 amino acids. The germline gives CDR1 SEHNR, CDR2 FQNEAQ (reference sequence). Trimming at V came to 5 bases and at J to 3 bases, leaving 3 bases not matched to a gene. CDR3 residues: CASSPGLAVYEQYF. The CDR3 nucleotides read TGTGCCAGCAGCCCGGGACTAGCGGTCTACGAGCAGTACTTC.

This clone is a singleton in its sample. The chain has TRBV5-1 and TRBJ1-1, with a tentative D call TRBD1 (5 bases). The germline V and J ends were trimmed by 3 bases and 1 base, with 10 bases remaining between them. Germline V gene data show CDR1 as SGHRS and CDR2 as YFSETQ. The CDR3 runs to 14 residues. Here the CDR3 reads CASSWTGGNTEAFF. Here the CDR3 DNA reads TGCGCCAGCAGCTGGACGGGGGGGAACACTGAAGCTTTCTTT.

The chain is built from TRBV2 and TRBJ1-5; a weak D match, TRBD1 (5 bases). Trimming shortened V by 11 bases and J by 4 bases, and 6 bases separated the two germline ends. CDR3 length: 10 residues. The germline gives CDR1 SNHLY, CDR2 FYNNEI. CDR3 in DNA: TGTGCCGGGGGGAATCAGCCCCAGCATTTT. It translates to CAGGNQPQHF.

This clone was detected a few times. The rearrangement uses TRBV5-4 and TRBJ2-2; 9 bases align to TRBD2. The V segment lost 5 bases and the J segment 6 bases; nucleotides outside the gene matches: 8. This CDR3 comprises 15 residues. Germline values: CDR1 SGHNT, CDR2 YYREEE (reference sequence). CDR3 residues: CASSRFSGSSGELFF. Here the CDR3 DNA reads TGTGCCAGCAGTCGGTTTAGCGGGAGTTCCGGGGAGCTGTTTTTT.

The sample holds one count of this clone. The V and J genes are TRBV29-1 and TRBJ2-3, with TRBD2 matching 9 bases. V dropped 4 bases and J dropped 4; count of bases not matched to a gene: 12. CDR3 length: 16 amino acids. Germline V gene lookup returns CDR1 SQVTM and CDR2 ANQGSEA. In DNA form, the CDR3 reads TGCAGCGTTGGAAGCGTTAGCGGGAGCATGGCAGATACGCAGTATTTT. Translation: CSVGSVSGSMADTQYF.

V usage is TRBV5-4 and J usage is TRBJ2-7, with a possible D match to TRBD1 (6 bases). The CDR3 has 14 amino acids. CDR1 and CDR2 (germline): SGHNT, YYREEE (reference sequence). V was shortened by 6 bases and J by 4 bases, with 17 bases between the two germline ends. The CDR3 loop is CASTSTGKRYEQYF. CDR3 DNA sequence: TGTGCCAGCACCTCAACAGGGAAGAGATACGAGCAGTACTTC. The full variable domain, its missing parts supplied by reference TRBV5-4 and TRBJ2-7, is ETGVTQSPTHLIKTRGQQVTLRCSSQSGHNTVSWYQQALGQGPQFIFQYYREEENGRGNFPPRFSGLQFPNYSSELNVNALELDDSALYLCASTSTGKRYEQYFGPGTRLTVT.

J is TRBJ2-1 and V is TRBV7-2; D is uncertain. The germline gives CDR1 SGHTA, CDR2 FQGNSA. This CDR3 has 17 residues. Trimming cost V 0 bases and J 0 bases, with 12 bases left between them. The CDR3 region is CASSLAGWSSSYNEQFF. The CDR3 DNA reads as TGTGCCAGCAGCTTAGCGGGGTGGTCGAGCTCCTACAATGAGCAGTTCTTC.

This chain joins TRBV10-2 and TRBJ2-7, with 7 bases aligning to TRBD2. Germline V CDR1 and CDR2: WSHSY, SAAADI. The CDR3 has 12 residues. V was pared by 6 bases and J by 3 bases, with 2 bases of the junction left unmatched. CDR3 DNA: TGCGCCAGCAGATGGGGGGGCTACGAGCAGTACTTC. Translation: CASRWGGYEQYF.

The chain employs TRBV9 and TRBJ2-5; D gene uncertain. Deletions cut 0 bases from V and 5 bases from J, with 8 bases between. Germline values: CDR1 SGDLS, CDR2 YYNGEE. The CDR3 is 13 residues long. The CDR3 here is CASSVGRYETQYF. The CDR3 coding sequence is TGTGCCAGCAGCGTAGGTCGCTACGAGACCCAGTACTTC.

The gene calls are TRBV11-2 and TRBJ2-2; unclear D gene. The CDR3 has 12 residues. The V end lost 1 base, the J end lost 7 bases, and 4 bases lay between the germline ends. Germline V lookup: CDR1 SGHAT, CDR2 FQNNGV. CDR3 DNA: TGTGCCAGCAGCTTAGTTGGCGGGGAGCTGTTTTTT. It translates to CASSLVGGELFF.

This chain joins TRBV13 and TRBJ2-7, with D tentatively TRBD2 (6 bases). Per germline, CDR1 PRHDT and CDR2 FYEKMQ (reference sequence). The V end was cut by 4 bases, the J end by 2 bases, with 15 bases between. The length of the CDR3 is 15 residues. CDR3 sequence: CASSSQGGNTYEQYF. The CDR3 DNA is TGTGCCAGCAGCTCCCAGGGCGGGAATACCTACGAGCAGTACTTC.

The rearrangement uses TRBV2 and TRBJ2-2; D unclear. Germline values: CDR1 SNHLY, CDR2 FYNNEI. Between the trimmed V and J ends, which lost 5 bases and 6 bases, there was a span of 4 bases. The CDR3 covers 11 residues. This CDR3 is CASSYAGELFF. DNA of the CDR3: TGTGCCAGCAGTTATGCCGGGGAGCTGTTTTTT.

The chain has TRBV29-1 and TRBJ1-5; possible D gene TRBD1, 5 bases. There are 16 residues in the CDR3. Trimming removed 5 bases from V and 4 bases from J, with 21 bases in between. Germline V lookup: CDR1 SQVTM, CDR2 ANQGSEA. The CDR3 here is CSVQNRDGHGNQPQHF. CDR3 nucleotide sequence: TGCAGCGTTCAAAACCGGGACGGTCACGGGAATCAGCCCCAGCATTTT.

The table lists this clone with a count of one. The rearrangement uses TRBV4-3 and TRBJ1-1; maybe TRBD1 (5 bases). The CDR3 is 16 residues long. Trimming left V 0 bases short and J 4 bases short, with 15 bases between. Per the germline V gene, CDR1 is LGHNA and CDR2 is YSLEER. CDR3 loop: CASSQEAGTGGTEAFF. The CDR3 region has the DNA TGCGCCAGCAGCCAAGAGGCTGGCACGGGGGGCACTGAAGCTTTCTTT.

The V call is TRBV7-2, the J call TRBJ2-1; tentatively, D is TRBD1 (6 bases). This CDR3 is built from 16 residues. The germline V gene has CDR1 SGHTA and CDR2 FQGNSA. With 7 bases removed from V and 0 bases from J, the gap between germline ends came to 16 bases. The DNA for the CDR3 is TGTGCCAGCACCCCCAGGGGCCAGAGCTCCTACAATGAGCAGTTCTTC. Translated, it gives CASTPRGQSSYNEQFF.

The V call is TRBV4-3, the J call TRBJ2-1, with 8 bases identical to TRBD2. The CDR3 contains 16 residues. J gave up 7 bases and V 2 bases, and 10 bases lay outside the gene matches. Germline V gives CDR1 LGHNA, CDR2 YSLEER. This CDR3 reads CASSQNIGLAGNEQFF. The CDR3, as DNA: TGCGCCAGCAGCCAAAACATCGGACTAGCAGGTAATGAGCAGTTCTTC.

The V and J genes are TRBV6-5 and TRBJ2-7, with D perhaps matching TRBD2 (5 bases). Germline lookup yields CDR1 MNHEY and CDR2 SVGAGI. The V end was cut by 0 bases, the J end by 6 bases, with 18 bases between. The CDR3 is 16 residues long. CDR3 amino acids: CASSYSNPALALEQYF. In nucleotides, the CDR3 is TGTGCCAGCAGTTACTCGAACCCAGCTCTAGCACTCGAGCAGTACTTC.

This chain joins TRBV9 and TRBJ2-3; D is unresolved. V lost 4 bases and J lost 0, with 12 bases in between. This CDR3 is 15 amino acids long. The germline CDR1 and CDR2 sequences are SGDLS and YYNGEE. CDR3 region: CASSPVLGSTDTQYF. The CDR3 coding sequence is TGTGCCAGCAGCCCCGTCCTAGGCAGCACAGATACGCAGTATTTT.

This chain joins TRBV19 and TRBJ2-7, with a tentative D call TRBD1 (6 bases). The V gene lost 5 bases and the J gene lost 3 bases, with 11 bases spanning the gap. Per germline, CDR1 LNHDA and CDR2 SQIVND (reference sequence). The CDR3 extends over 13 amino acids. The DNA of the CDR3 is TGTGCCAGTAGTTCCGGGACAAACTACGAGCAGTACTTC. Translated, it gives CASSSGTNYEQYF. Filled out from reference TRBV19 and TRBJ2-7, the complete variable domain reads DGGITQSPKYLFRKEGQNVTLSCEQNLNHDAMYWYRQDPGQGLRLIYYSQIVNDFQKGDIAEGYSVSREKKESFPLTVTSAQKNPTAFYLCASSSGTNYEQYFGPGTRLTVT.

The genes are TRBV9 and TRBJ2-1; 7 bases agree with TRBD2. The germline CDR1 and CDR2 sequences are SGDLS and YYNGEE. V was clipped by 4 bases and J by 6 bases; unmatched bases: 13. This CDR3 contains 16 residues. The CDR3 nucleotides read TGTGCCAGCAGCCCCGGGGAGCGGGACCTAACCAATGAGCAGTTCTTC. Translating it yields CASSPGERDLTNEQFF. Full variable domain (outside the CDR3, taken from reference TRBV9 and TRBJ2-1): DSGVTQTPKHLITATGQRVTLRCSPRSGDLSVYWYQQSLDQGLQFLIQYYNGEERAKGNILERFSAQQFPDLHSELNLSSLELGDSALYFCASSPGERDLTNEQFFGPGTRLTVL.

The rearrangement links TRBV5-1 to TRBJ2-7; a weak D match, TRBD1 (5 bases). Trimming took off 0 bases at V and 0 bases at J, with 10 bases between the two ends. This CDR3 has 15 residues. The germline gives CDR1 SGHRS, CDR2 YFSETQ. The CDR3 here is CASSLDQGTSYEQYF. Written as DNA, the CDR3 is TGCGCCAGCAGCTTGGACCAGGGCACCTCCTACGAGCAGTACTTC.

This chain uses TRBV14 with TRBJ1-1, with a possible D match to TRBD1 (5 bases). Germline V gives CDR1 SGHDN, CDR2 FVKESK. V lost 1 base, J lost 9 bases, and 9 bases lay in between. This CDR3 has 12 residues. The CDR3 loop reads CASSQATAKAFF. CDR3 coding DNA: TGTGCCAGCAGCCAAGCGACAGCTAAAGCTTTCTTT.

The gene calls are TRBV4-3 and TRBJ2-1; 7 bases agree with TRBD2. In germline, CDR1 is LGHNA, CDR2 YSLEER. V gave up 4 bases and J gave up 7 bases; unmatched junction bases: 7. This CDR3 is 14 amino acids long. CDR3 region: CASSRSGLLNEQFF. The CDR3 DNA is TGCGCCAGCAGCCGCTCGGGACTACTAAATGAGCAGTTCTTC.

The rearrangement joins TRBV2 to TRBJ1-2; D might be TRBD1 (6 bases). Trimming pared 7 bases from V and 2 bases from J, leaving 14 bases between. The length of the CDR3 is 14 residues. Germline V lookup: CDR1 SNHLY, CDR2 FYNNEI. CDR3 nucleotides: TGTGCCAGCAACGCGGGACAACGGAACTATGGCTACACCTTC. Residues: CASNAGQRNYGYTF. Full variable domain (missing parts from reference TRBV2 and TRBJ1-2): EPEVTQTPSHQVTQMGQEVILRCVPISNHLYFYWYRQILGQKVEFLVSFYNNEISEKSEIFDDQFSVERPDGSNFTLKIRSTKLEDSAMYFCASNAGQRNYGYTFGSGTRLTVV.

The genes are TRBV18 and TRBJ1-4; D is unresolved. V was cut by 5 bases and J by 5 bases, with 12 bases left in between. The CDR3 contains 14 residues. Germline V lookup: CDR1 KGHSH, CDR2 LQKENI. In nucleotides, the CDR3 is TGTGCCAGCTCATGGGCTTGGGGAAATGAAAAACTGTTTTTT. This codes for CASSWAWGNEKLFF. The variable domain in full, completed from reference TRBV18 and TRBJ1-4, reads NAGVMQNPRHLVRRRGQEARLRCSPMKGHSHVYWYRQLPEEGLKFMVYLQKENIIDESGMPKERFSAEFPKEGPSILRIQQVVRGDSAAYFCASSWAWGNEKLFFGSGTQLSVL.

This clone was detected once. The chain is built from TRBV20-1 and TRBJ2-7; D not certain. CDR1 is DFQATT and CDR2 is SNEGSKA in the germline V gene (reference sequence). This CDR3 has 11 residues. V was clipped by 2 bases and J by 4 bases, with 6 bases between them. This chain's CDR3 is CSARQQYEQYF. Written as DNA, the CDR3 is TGCAGTGCTAGACAACAGTACGAGCAGTACTTC.